Listed here are 25 T cell receptor beta chains from one sample, sequenced in a study of blood T cell repertoires in COVID-19. Assay: immunoSEQ multiplex PCR; the TCRdb copy retains only in-frame clones and omits some. The table records around 250,000 clones, around 83% of them present only once. Specimen: peripheral blood. These receptors were taken from a man under 40 who had recovered from COVID-19.

The V gene is TRBV15, the J gene TRBJ2-5; D is possibly TRBD1 (5 bases). The CDR3 is 14 amino acids. Trimming took off 3 bases at V and 5 bases at J, with 13 bases between the two ends. The germline gives CDR1 LNHNV, CDR2 YYDKDF (reference sequence). The CDR3 spells CATSSMTVSETQYF. The DNA of the CDR3 is TGTGCCACCAGCAGTATGACAGTCTCGGAGACCCAGTACTTC.

This clone was seen only a few times. The chain uses TRBV11-2 and TRBJ2-7, with no clear D. Between the trimmed V and J ends, which lost 10 bases and 0 bases, there was a span of 13 bases. Germline CDR1 is SGHAT and CDR2 is FQNNGV. This CDR3 is built from 13 residues. Here the CDR3 reads CATGPLRSYEQYF. The CDR3 coding sequence is TGTGCCACCGGTCCCTTGCGCTCCTACGAGCAGTACTTC.

The chain uses TRBV28 and TRBJ2-7; TRBD1 aligns across 9 bases. Per germline, CDR1 MDHEN and CDR2 SYDVKM. The V and J ends lost 5 bases and 5 bases, in that order; junction bases with no gene match: 4. The CDR3 spans 13 residues. The CDR3 coding sequence is TGTGCCAGCAGTCCCGGGACAGGGAACGAGCAGTACGTC. Translation: CASSPGTGNEQYV.

Details on this clone: An end of the junction differs from the germline gene, which may be a read error. The CDR3 bases are TGTGCCAGCAGCCTAGCGGGCAATTGGCACATTCAGTACTTC. Its protein is CASSLAGNWHIQYF. The chain recombines TRBV7-9 with TRBJ2-4; 8 nucleotides line up with TRBD2. Looked up from germline, CDR1 is SEHNR and CDR2 is FQNEAQ (reference sequence). This CDR3 spans 14 amino acids.

The chain is built from TRBV7-6 and TRBJ2-3, with 9 bases that match TRBD2. The CDR3 is 19 amino acids. CDR1 is SGHVS, CDR2 FNYEAQ, per germline. The ends lost 1 base at V and 0 bases at J; junction bases unmatched: 11. The CDR3 DNA follows: TGTGCCAGCAGCTTAGGCGGGGGGGGAAGAATGACTAGCACAGATACGCAGTATTTT. Translating it yields CASSLGGGGRMTSTDTQYF. The full variable domain, with the rest looked up from reference TRBV7-6 and TRBJ2-3, is GAGVSQSPRYKVTKRGQDVALRCDPISGHVSLYWYRQALGQGPEFLTYFNYEAQQDKSGLPNDRFSAERPEGSISTLTIQRTEQRDSAMYRCASSLGGGGRMTSTDTQYFGPGTRLTVL.

The V and J genes are TRBV3-1 (or the pseudogene TRBV3-2) and TRBJ2-2; tentatively, D is TRBD2 (7 bases). CDR3 size: 14 residues. Trimming left V 6 bases short and J 4 bases short, with 12 bases between. Germline V gives CDR1 LGHDT, CDR2 YNNKEL (reference sequence). The CDR3 DNA is TGTGCCAGCAGAGAAGGGGGGGCCACCGGGGAGCTGTTTTTT. As protein: CASREGGATGELFF.

This clone was observed a single time. The chain is built from TRBV18 and TRBJ2-1; 10 bases align to TRBD2. CDR1 and CDR2 (germline): KGHSH, LQKENI. The junction had 8 bases not matched to a gene; V was cut back by 3 bases and J by 0 bases. The CDR3 spans 18 residues. The DNA for the CDR3 is TGTGCCAGCTCACCTTCGGCTAGCGGGGGCCTCTCCTACAATGAGCAGTTCTTC. Its translation: CASSPSASGGLSYNEQFF.

The CDR3 coding sequence is TGCGCCAGCGCCGAGGGACTTTCAGATACGCAGTATTTT. This encodes CASAEGLSDTQYF. J is TRBJ2-3 and V is TRBV5-1; possibly TRBD2 for D (6 bases). The V gene's germline CDR1 is SGHRS and CDR2 YFSETQ. The CDR3 spans 13 residues. Trimming left V 7 bases short and J 4 bases short, with 13 bases between.

The rearrangement uses TRBV5-1 and TRBJ2-7; 11 positions match TRBD1. The CDR3 contains 15 residues. Germline V gene data show CDR1 as SGHRS and CDR2 as YFSETQ. J lost 4 bases, V lost 4 bases, and 7 bases had no gene match. In DNA form, the CDR3 reads TGCGCCAGCAGCCTTGATGGACAGGGGGCTTACGAGCAGTACTTC. This encodes CASSLDGQGAYEQYF. The full variable domain, rest sourced from reference TRBV5-1 and TRBJ2-7, is KAGVTQTPRYLIKTRGQQVTLSCSPISGHRSVSWYQQTPGQGLQFLFEYFSETQRNKGNFPGRFSGRQFSNSRSEMNVSTLELGDSALYLCASSLDGQGAYEQYFGPGTRLTVT.

The chain links TRBV28 to TRBJ1-5; possibly TRBD1 for D (6 bases). The CDR3 totals 16 residues. The germline gives CDR1 MDHEN, CDR2 SYDVKM. V lost 2 bases to trimming and J lost 2 bases, with 13 bases between them. The CDR3 reads CASSLGGMGGNQPQHF. In nucleotides, the CDR3 is TGTGCCAGCAGTTTAGGGGGCATGGGCGGCAATCAGCCCCAGCATTTT.

The rearrangement joins TRBV5-1 to TRBJ2-1; no definite D call. The V gene lost 0 bases and the J gene lost 1 base, with 5 bases spanning the gap. From germline, CDR1 is SGHRS and CDR2 YFSETQ. The CDR3 is 14 residues long. As DNA, the CDR3 is TGCGCCAGCAGCTTGGATATATCCTACAATGAGCAGTTCTTC. It is translated as CASSLDISYNEQFF.

The CDR3, as DNA: TGTGCCACACAGGACAGCTACGACCTCCAAGAGACCCAGTACTTC. This encodes CATQDSYDLQETQYF. The rearrangement joins TRBV2 to TRBJ2-5, with D possibly being TRBD1 (6 bases). Between the trimmed V and J ends, which lost 10 bases and 1 base, there was a span of 19 bases. Per the germline V gene, CDR1 is SNHLY and CDR2 is FYNNEI. The CDR3 is 15 residues long.

The CDR3 DNA sequence: TGTGCCATCACTGGGAGGACAGGGGGTTGGTCACCCCTCCACTTT. It codes for CAITGRTGGWSPLHF. This chain joins TRBV7-2 and TRBJ1-6, with 10 bases that match TRBD1. The trim removed 10 bases at V and 10 bases at J, leaving 13 bases unmatched. The CDR3 has 15 amino acids. Germline CDR1 is SGHTA and CDR2 is FQGNSA.

The chain uses TRBV15 and TRBJ1-1; the match to TRBD1 covers 11 bases. The CDR3 length is 15 residues. With 2 bases clipped from V and 6 bases from J, the junction kept 5 bases outside the gene matches. Germline V gives CDR1 LNHNV, CDR2 YYDKDF (reference sequence). CDR3 sequence (DNA): TGTGCCACCAGCAGATTCGGACAGGGGGCTGCTGAAGCTTTCTTT. Amino acid sequence: CATSRFGQGAAEAFF.

The table lists this clone with a count of one. The J gene is TRBJ2-7, the V gene TRBV7-8, with D unresolved. This CDR3 has 12 residues. Germline values: CDR1 SGHVS, CDR2 FQNEAQ. V was trimmed by 5 bases and J by 0 bases, leaving 5 bases between them. CDR3 nucleotide sequence: TGTGCCAGCAGCCCCAGCTCCTACGAGCAGTACGTC. Translation gives CASSPSSYEQYV.

The count of this clone is one. This CDR3 is CATTPSSYNEQFF. The CDR3 coding sequence is TGTGCCACCACCCCGAGCTCCTACAATGAGCAGTTCTTC. V gene TRBV19 combines with J gene TRBJ2-1; D is undetermined. The CDR3 is 13 amino acids. Germline V lookup: CDR1 LNHDA, CDR2 SQIVND (reference sequence). The V end was cut by 10 bases, the J end by 0 bases, with 10 bases between.

This clone was recorded a few times. V is TRBV6-1 and J is TRBJ2-7; maybe TRBD2 (6 bases). Trimming took off 1 base at V and 9 bases at J, with 19 bases between the two ends. The CDR3 runs to 15 residues. Germline V gene lookup returns CDR1 MNHNS and CDR2 SASEGT. The CDR3 loop is CASSEGPEGGSAQYV. DNA of the CDR3: TGTGCCAGCAGTGAAGGCCCGGAGGGCGGCTCGGCGCAGTACGTC.

CDR3 sequence (DNA): TGCGCCAGCAATAGCGGGGGCACAGATACGCAGTATTTT. Protein product: CASNSGGTDTQYF. The chain carries TRBV10-1 and TRBJ2-3, with 8 nucleotides matching TRBD2. The CDR3 spans 13 residues. Germline lookup yields CDR1 WNHNN and CDR2 SYGVQD (reference sequence). The V gene end was trimmed by 7 bases and the J gene end by 1 base; junction bases not matched to a gene: 1.

The V and J genes are TRBV14 and TRBJ2-7; D call uncertain. This CDR3 is 18 amino acids long. Deletions cut 4 bases from V and 0 bases from J, with 22 bases between. Germline loops: CDR1 SGHDN, CDR2 FVKESK. This chain's CDR3 is CASSRDSASASSSYEQYV. The CDR3 DNA follows: TGTGCCAGCAGCCGAGATTCAGCCAGCGCTTCCAGCTCCTACGAGCAGTACGTC.

V gene TRBV5-6 combines with J gene TRBJ2-2; a weak D match, TRBD1 (6 bases). V shed 2 bases and J shed 0 bases, with 8 bases lying between them. This CDR3 is 15 amino acids long. Germline lookup yields CDR1 SGHDT and CDR2 YYEEEE. Written as DNA, the CDR3 is TGTGCCAGCAGCTTTGGGACATCGAACACCGGGGAGCTGTTTTTT. Amino acids: CASSFGTSNTGELFF.

J is TRBJ1-1 and V is TRBV5-6; the D gene is possibly TRBD1 (6 bases). V was shortened by 4 bases and J by 3 bases, with 10 bases between the two germline ends. CDR1 and CDR2 from the germline V gene are SGHDT and YYEEEE. CDR3 length: 13 residues. In DNA, the CDR3 is TGTGCCAGCAGCGTCGGACAGCACACTGAAGCTTTCTTT. Translating gives CASSVGQHTEAFF.

This chain links TRBV23-1 with TRBJ1-5, with D unresolved. TRBV23-1 is designated an ORF whose function remains uncertain. V lost 4 bases and J 4 bases, leaving 5 bases between the germline ends. CDR3 length: 12 residues. CDR3 amino acids: CASSPRNQPQHF. The CDR3 DNA reads TGCGCCAGCAGTCCCCGGAATCAGCCCCAGCATTTT.

The V and J genes are TRBV7-9 and TRBJ2-5; D gene uncertain. The CDR3 length is 11 residues. Between the trimmed V and J ends, which lost 4 bases and 5 bases, there was a span of 5 bases. The germline V gene encodes CDR1 SEHNR and CDR2 FQNEAQ (reference sequence). CDR3 protein: CASSSSETQYF. The CDR3 region has the DNA TGTGCCAGCAGCTCAAGCGAGACCCAGTACTTC.

Turning to this clone: A read error may be the cause here, since a much bigger clone is one base away. The same CDR3 is also encoded by other DNA sequences in this sample. The chain couples TRBV4-1 to TRBJ2-1, with a possible D match to TRBD2 (6 bases). Germline CDR1 MGHRA, CDR2 YSYEKL. CDR3 size: 13 residues. CDR3 DNA: TGCGCCAGCAGCCAGTCGGAGGGTTATGAGCAATTCTTC. It translates to CASSQSEGYEQFF.

This clone was recorded a few times. The V and J genes are TRBV12-5 and TRBJ1-1; D is possibly TRBD1 (5 bases). There are 14 residues in the CDR3. The germline CDR1 and CDR2 sequences are LGHNT and FRNRAP. Trimming pared 6 bases from V and 0 bases from J, leaving 11 bases between. The CDR3 sequence: CASGSGGMNTEAFF. In DNA form, the CDR3 reads TGTGCTAGTGGGTCGGGGGGGATGAACACTGAAGCTTTCTTT.